This passage covers 24 T cell receptor beta chains from one sample sequenced in a study of cytomegalovirus exposure and HLA in healthy donors. 13 Jbeta primers and 60 Vbeta primers were used for the PCR. Generated by immunoSEQ multiplex PCR, the TCRdb table keeps only in-frame clones and is missing some. The data contain roughly 220,000 clones, 60% to 80% of them singletons. Source material: PBMCs. The source is a woman in her 30s in good health and CMV-seronegative.

V is TRBV19 and J is TRBJ2-1; D not resolved. The V and J ends lost 4 bases and 8 bases respectively, with 12 bases between them. This CDR3 comprises 13 residues. CDR1 and CDR2 from the germline V gene are LNHDA and SQIVND (reference sequence). The CDR3 DNA reads as TGTGCCAGTAGTACCGTCCCGGTCCATGAGCAGTTCTTC. It yields the protein CASSTVPVHEQFF.

This chain uses TRBV30 with TRBJ1-2; 7 nucleotides agree with TRBD1. V shed 7 bases, J shed 4 bases, and the junction held 6 bases outside the gene matches. The CDR3 consists of 12 residues. In germline, CDR1 is GTSNPN, CDR2 SVGIG (reference sequence). CDR3 residues: CAFSTGAYGYTF. The CDR3 coding sequence is TGTGCCTTCTCCACAGGGGCCTATGGCTACACCTTC.

DNA of the CDR3: TGTGCCAGCAGTGAAAGCGGGAGAGAACACAGGGGCGCCTATGGCTACACCTTC. Residues: CASSESGREHRGAYGYTF. The genes are TRBV2 and TRBJ1-2; TRBD1 aligns across 7 bases. J was trimmed by 4 bases and V by 2 bases; bases with no gene match: 16. Looked up from germline, CDR1 is SNHLY and CDR2 is FYNNEI. The CDR3 spans 18 residues.

This clone has only one observation. V is TRBV6-1 and J is TRBJ2-3; TRBD1 matches 8 bases. J lost 8 bases, V lost 3 bases, and 10 bases had no gene match. The CDR3 covers 15 residues. Germline CDR1 and CDR2: MNHNS and SASEGT. CDR3 amino acids: CASSEGRTGLGTQYF. The CDR3 DNA sequence: TGTGCCAGCAGTGAGGGGCGGACAGGGTTGGGTACGCAGTATTTT.

There are a few counts of this clone. The V gene is TRBV5-4, the J gene TRBJ2-3; 10 bases are shared with TRBD2. This CDR3 spans 16 amino acids. Germline V gives CDR1 SGHNT, CDR2 YYREEE (reference sequence). V was clipped by 4 bases and J by 4 bases; unmatched bases: 9. Here the CDR3 reads CASSQDQRGGADTQYF. For the CDR3, the DNA is TGTGCCAGCAGCCAAGACCAGCGGGGGGGCGCAGATACGCAGTATTTT. Using reference TRBV5-4 and TRBJ2-3 for the parts outside the CDR3, the full variable domain is ETGVTQSPTHLIKTRGQQVTLRCSSQSGHNTVSWYQQALGQGPQFIFQYYREEENGRGNFPPRFSGLQFPNYSSELNVNALELDDSALYLCASSQDQRGGADTQYFGPGTRLTVL.

This clone came up once. The V call is TRBV5-4, the J call TRBJ2-3; no reliable D call. The CDR3 is 11 amino acids. Trimming removed 1 base from V and 5 bases from J, with 2 bases in between. In germline, CDR1 is SGHNT, CDR2 YYREEE (reference sequence). Here the CDR3 DNA reads TGTGCCAGCAGCTTGCTAGATACGCAGTATTTT. Amino acid sequence: CASSLLDTQYF.

This chain joins TRBV7-6 and TRBJ2-1; 12 bases are a match to TRBD2. J lost 2 bases, V lost 5 bases, and 7 bases had no gene match. The CDR3 is made up of 17 amino acids. Germline V gene data show CDR1 as SGHVS and CDR2 as FNYEAQ. The CDR3 region is CASSPRTSGDAYNEQFF. For the CDR3, the DNA is TGTGCCAGCAGCCCGAGGACTAGCGGGGATGCCTACAATGAGCAGTTCTTC.

This sequence joins TRBV29-1 and TRBJ1-1; no definite D call. The V end lost 5 bases, the J end lost 6 bases, and 16 bases lay between the germline ends. This CDR3 has 13 residues. Germline-derived CDR1 and CDR2 are SQVTM and ANQGSEA. For the CDR3, the DNA is TGCAGCGTTCGAGTCGTGAGGGCCGCTGAAGCTTTCTTT. Translation gives CSVRVVRAAEAFF.

This clone was recorded only once. The rearrangement joins TRBV12-5 to TRBJ2-2; D gene unclear. Trimming removed 2 bases at V and 8 bases at J, with 6 bases between. Per germline, CDR1 LGHNT and CDR2 FRNRAP. This CDR3 has 12 residues. The CDR3 DNA sequence: TGTGCTAGTGGTTTGTACTCGGGGGAGCTGTTTTTT. This codes for CASGLYSGELFF.

The chain links TRBV6-5 to TRBJ1-2; D is perhaps TRBD1 (6 bases). The CDR3 consists of 16 residues. In germline, CDR1 is MNHEY, CDR2 SVGAGI. V was shortened by 0 bases and J by 4 bases, with 15 bases between the two germline ends. CDR3 region: CASSYSGGRGGYGYTF. CDR3 nucleotides: TGTGCCAGCAGTTACTCAGGCGGCAGGGGCGGCTATGGCTACACCTTC.

The rearrangement links TRBV6-1 to TRBJ2-3; D may be TRBD2 (6 bases). Looked up from germline, CDR1 is MNHNS and CDR2 is SASEGT. This CDR3 region has 14 residues. V was clipped by 5 bases and J by 2 bases, with 11 bases between them. CDR3 coding DNA: TGTGCCAGCAGTTCCCTACTAGCCACAGATACGCAGTATTTT. Translating it yields CASSSLLATDTQYF.

The chain employs TRBV6-1 and TRBJ1-1; unclear D gene. There are 14 residues in the CDR3. Germline values: CDR1 MNHNS, CDR2 SASEGT. V gave up 2 bases and J gave up 1 base, with 8 bases separating them. In nucleotides, the CDR3 is TGTGCCAGCAGTGAAAGCGGCGAGAACACTGAAGCTTTCTTT. This codes for CASSESGENTEAFF.

This chain links TRBV11-2 with TRBJ2-7; 12 nucleotides match TRBD2. With V trimmed by 5 bases and J by 0 bases, 14 bases remained unmatched. Germline CDR1 and CDR2: SGHAT and FQNNGV. The CDR3 contains 19 residues. Here the CDR3 reads CASSIQGGLAGYSSYEQYF. CDR3 DNA: TGTGCCAGCAGCATCCAGGGGGGACTAGCGGGCTATAGCTCCTACGAGCAGTACTTC.

This chain uses TRBV6-1 with TRBJ1-2, with TRBD1 identical over 7 bases. Per the germline V gene, CDR1 is MNHNS and CDR2 is SASEGT. V dropped 7 bases and J dropped 7; count of bases not matched to a gene: 9. The CDR3 is 13 residues long. The CDR3 is CASTERRGRGYTF. As DNA, the CDR3 is TGTGCCAGCACCGAAAGGAGGGGGCGTGGCTACACCTTC.

The V and J genes are TRBV4-1 and TRBJ2-5; D may be TRBD2 (6 bases). Germline V gives CDR1 MGHRA, CDR2 YSYEKL. The V end lost 0 bases, the J end lost 4 bases, and 15 bases lay between the germline ends. The CDR3 sequence is 16 residues long. As DNA, the CDR3 is TGCGCCAGCAGCCAAGATCGGGCGGGACGGCCAGAGACCCAGTACTTC. Protein sequence: CASSQDRAGRPETQYF.

V and J are TRBV6-6 and TRBJ2-5; perhaps TRBD2 as D (5 bases). Germline loops: CDR1 MNHNY, CDR2 SVGAGI (reference sequence). CDR3 length equals 14 residues. V was cut by 0 bases and J by 4 bases, with 9 bases left in between. The CDR3 spells CASSYSRGPETQYF. CDR3 nucleotide sequence: TGTGCCAGCAGTTACTCGAGAGGGCCAGAGACCCAGTACTTC.

In this sample, this clone turned up once. The chain joins TRBV5-1 to TRBJ2-7; 10 bases match TRBD2. CDR1 SGHRS and CDR2 YFSETQ come from the germline V gene. The CDR3 is 19 amino acids. J was trimmed by 5 bases and V by 3 bases; bases with no gene match: 20. This CDR3 is CASSSPPSASGGPGDEQYF. The DNA of the CDR3 is TGCGCCAGCAGCTCCCCTCCTTCGGCTAGCGGGGGACCCGGGGACGAGCAGTACTTC.

This clone was recorded once. The chain recombines TRBV6-6 with TRBJ2-7; D might be TRBD2 (5 bases). The CDR3 sequence is 14 residues long. Germline CDR1 reads MNHNY; CDR2 reads SVGAGI (reference sequence). V was pared by 0 bases and J by 3 bases, with 9 bases between. CDR3 sequence (DNA): TGTGCCAGCAGTTACTCGCGGGCTAACTACGAGCAGTACTTC. It encodes CASSYSRANYEQYF.

The chain uses TRBV11-2 and TRBJ2-2; D call uncertain. The germline V gene encodes CDR1 SGHAT and CDR2 FQNNGV. V was shortened by 7 bases and J by 5 bases, with 5 bases between the two germline ends. CDR3 length: 11 residues. The CDR3 coding sequence is TGTGCCAGCACCTCGACCGGGGAGCTGTTTTTT. It yields the protein CASTSTGELFF. Drawing the rest from reference TRBV11-2 and TRBJ2-2, the complete variable domain is EAGVAQSPRYKIIEKRQSVAFWCNPISGHATLYWYQQILGQGPKLLIQFQNNGVVDDSQLPKDRFSAERLKGVDSTLKIQPAKLEDSAVYLCASTSTGELFFGEGSRLTVL.

This chain joins TRBV18 and TRBJ1-6; D perhaps matches TRBD1 (6 bases). The V end was cut by 4 bases, the J end by 5 bases, with 15 bases between. This CDR3 contains 16 residues. CDR1 KGHSH and CDR2 LQKENI come from the germline V gene. The CDR3 coding sequence is TGTGCCAGCTCACTAACGAACAGGGCTGATAATTCACCCCTCCACTTT. Amino acid sequence: CASSLTNRADNSPLHF. Combining the CDR3 with reference TRBV18 and TRBJ1-6 gives the whole variable domain NAGVMQNPRHLVRRRGQEARLRCSPMKGHSHVYWYRQLPEEGLKFMVYLQKENIIDESGMPKERFSAEFPKEGPSILRIQQVVRGDSAAYFCASSLTNRADNSPLHFGNGTRLTVT.

On this clone itself: Other DNA variants within this sample encode the same CDR3. This chain connects TRBV4-1 to TRBJ1-6; 9 positions agree with TRBD1. Germline assignment: CDR1 MGHRA and CDR2 YSYEKL. J lost 7 bases, V lost 1 base, and 2 bases had no gene match. The CDR3 totals 15 residues. The CDR3 protein is CASSQATGGNSPLHF. The CDR3 region has the DNA TGCGCCAGCAGCCAAGCAACAGGGGGCAATTCACCCCTCCACTTT.

The chain carries TRBV7-9 and TRBJ1-5; possibly TRBD1 for D (6 bases). Germline values: CDR1 SEHNR, CDR2 FQNEAQ (reference sequence). The CDR3 is made up of 17 amino acids. V lost 1 base, J lost 0 bases, and 13 bases lay in between. The CDR3 bases are TGTGCCAGCAGCTTAGAATACGGGACAAATAGCAATCAGCCCCAGCATTTT. Amino acids: CASSLEYGTNSNQPQHF.

Only a few counts were recorded for this clone. This chain connects TRBV14 to TRBJ2-4, with D maybe TRBD2 (5 bases). Germline lookup yields CDR1 SGHDN and CDR2 FVKESK. This CDR3 spans 16 amino acids. Trimming left V 1 base short and J 0 bases short, with 10 bases between. CDR3 region: CASSQGLAGAKNIQYF. CDR3 coding DNA: TGTGCCAGCAGCCAAGGTCTAGCAGGAGCCAAAAACATTCAGTACTTC.

CDR3 residues: CASSHSTGVVEKLFF. The CDR3 nucleotides are TGTGCCAGCAGTCATAGCACAGGGGTCGTTGAAAAACTGTTTTTT. The V and J genes are TRBV6-1 and TRBJ1-4; 7 bases align to TRBD1. The CDR3 has 15 residues. After removal of 5 bases from V and 7 bases from J, the junction contained 10 bases not matched to a gene. The germline gives CDR1 MNHNS, CDR2 SASEGT.